The sample holds many counts of the clone carrying this T cell receptor (beta chain). Read coverage stops 3 residues before the CDR3 terminus; the germline J gene supplies the remainder. These data come from a study of T cell clonality in common variable immunodeficiency. Donors gave about 5 to 8 ml heparinized peripheral whole blood. This CDR3 is built from 13 residues. Germline V gene lookup returns CDR1 DFQATT and CDR2 SNEGSKA (reference sequence). Trimming took 3 bases from V and 5 from J, leaving 13 bases between them. CVID and control samples used equivalent genomic DNA input. Method: immunoSEQ multiplex PCR; TCRdb's copy keeps in-frame clones and lacks some. Listed for the sample are approximately 34,000 clones, none seen a single time.

Material for sequencing was peripheral blood mononuclear cells. The source of this sequence is a person aged 18 to 70 in good health. The J gene is TRBJ1-2, the V gene TRBV20-1; D remains unclear. CDR3 amino acids: CSASSVAEYGYTF. The CDR3 DNA, read in part, is TGCAGTGCTAGCTCGGTCGCCGAATATGGC.